Shown below are 17 T cell receptor beta chains from a single sample sequenced in a study of blood T cell repertoires in COVID-19. Generated by immunoSEQ multiplex PCR, the TCRdb table keeps only in-frame clones and is missing some. The table shows approximately 61,000 clones, with roughly 80% occurring only once. The sample consisted of peripheral blood. These receptors originate from a man aged 50-60 years with COVID-19, enrolled during active disease.

The chain uses TRBV3-1 (or the pseudogene TRBV3-2) and TRBJ2-1; D uncertain. Per germline, CDR1 LGHDT and CDR2 YNNKEL (reference sequence). V lost 0 bases and J lost 3, with 9 bases in between. The CDR3 loop spans 15 amino acids. In DNA form, the CDR3 reads TGTGCCAGCAGCCAAGATGGCTCGATCTACAATGAGCAGTTCTTC. Its protein is CASSQDGSIYNEQFF.

V and J are TRBV30 and TRBJ2-1; 9 bases align to TRBD1. This CDR3 is built from 15 residues. CDR1 and CDR2 (germline): GTSNPN, SVGIG (reference sequence). V dropped 4 bases and J dropped 4; count of bases not matched to a gene: 8. The CDR3 DNA reads TGTGCCTGGACCCCCGGGACAGGGTTGTACAATGAGCAGTTCTTC. Residues: CAWTPGTGLYNEQFF.

The V and J genes are TRBV7-2 and TRBJ2-3; D is unresolved. Germline V gives CDR1 SGHTA, CDR2 FQGNSA. The ends were cut back, 4 bases at V and 7 bases at J, with 6 bases in the middle. The CDR3 extends over 11 amino acids. CDR3 DNA: TGTGCCAGCAGCTCTGTAAATACGCAGTATTTT. Translating it yields CASSSVNTQYF.

The V and J genes are TRBV12-3 or TRBV12-4 and TRBJ1-1; D not certain. The CDR3 extends over 13 amino acids. V gave up 7 bases and J gave up 0 bases, with 9 bases separating them. The CDR3 DNA reads TGTGCCAGCACCGAGAATCTGAACACTGAAGCTTTCTTT. Amino acids: CASTENLNTEAFF.

J is TRBJ2-1 and V is TRBV7-2, with TRBD2 matching over 9 bases. Per germline, CDR1 SGHTA and CDR2 FQGNSA. This CDR3 region has 16 residues. Trimming at V came to 4 bases and at J to 8 bases, leaving 12 bases not matched to a gene. CDR3 bases: TGTGCCAGCAGCTCCCAATCGAGCGGGAGGTTCTATGAGCAGTTCTTC. Its translation is CASSSQSSGRFYEQFF. The variable domain in full, with the rest retrieved from reference TRBV7-2 and TRBJ2-1, is GAGVSQSPSNKVTEKGKDVELRCDPISGHTALYWYRQSLGQGLEFLIYFQGNSAPDKSGLPSDRFSAERTGGSVSTLTIQRTQQEDSAVYLCASSSQSSGRFYEQFFGPGTRLTVL.

V usage is TRBV24-1 and J usage is TRBJ2-3; 14 bases map to TRBD2. The V gene's germline CDR1 is KGHDR and CDR2 SFDVKD. This CDR3 comprises 14 residues. J was trimmed by 6 bases and V by 7 bases; bases with no gene match: 2. This CDR3 is CATRGLAGEDTQYF. CDR3 coding DNA: TGTGCCACCAGGGGACTAGCGGGAGAGGATACGCAGTATTTT.

This clone showed up just a few times. The chain is built from TRBV6-5 and TRBJ1-2; TRBD1 matches at 7 bases. This CDR3 is 12 amino acids long. The germline V gene has CDR1 MNHEY and CDR2 SVGAGI. V gave up 4 bases and J gave up 8 bases; unmatched junction bases: 4. The CDR3: CASSLTGTGYTF. The CDR3 region has the DNA TGTGCCAGCAGTTTGACAGGGACGGGCTACACCTTC.

This chain uses TRBV7-3 with TRBJ2-3; 11 bases are a match to TRBD2. Germline loops: CDR1 SGHTA, CDR2 FQGTGA. Trimming took 3 bases from V and 4 from J; bases not matched to a gene: 3. The length of the CDR3 is 15 residues. DNA for the CDR3: TGTGCCAGCAGCTTTAGCGGGAGGGCTGCAGATACGCAGTATTTT. The encoded protein is CASSFSGRAADTQYF. Based on the CDR3 plus reference TRBV7-3 and TRBJ2-3, the full variable domain is GAGVSQTPSNKVTEKGKYVELRCDPISGHTALYWYRQSLGQGPEFLIYFQGTGAADDSGLPNDRFFAVRPEGSVSTLKIQRTERGDSAVYLCASSFSGRAADTQYFGPGTRLTVL.

The table lists this clone with a few counts. This chain links TRBV27 with TRBJ1-2; 7 bases match TRBD1. This CDR3 region has 16 residues. Trimming cost V 5 bases and J 8 bases; bases outside gene matches: 17. Germline assignment: CDR1 MNHEY and CDR2 SMNVEV (reference sequence). The CDR3 protein is CASSPGPGTDPRGYTF. CDR3 coding DNA: TGTGCCAGCAGTCCCGGCCCCGGGACAGACCCTCGAGGCTACACCTTC.

Worth noting for this clone: The sample carries other DNA sequences with the same CDR3. The chain carries TRBV28 and TRBJ1-4; unclear D gene. The ends were cut back, 1 base at V and 7 bases at J, with 4 bases in the middle. The CDR3 is 12 amino acids. Germline CDR1 and CDR2: MDHEN and SYDVKM. The CDR3 nucleotides read TGTGCCAGCAGTTTATCGGGTGAAAAACTGTTTTTT. Protein product: CASSLSGEKLFF.

V usage is TRBV19 and J usage is TRBJ1-4; possible D gene TRBD1, 6 bases. Germline V gives CDR1 LNHDA, CDR2 SQIVND (reference sequence). The V gene lost 4 bases and the J gene lost 0 bases, with 12 bases spanning the gap. The CDR3 consists of 16 residues. CDR3 sequence reads: CASSTWTVTTNEKLFF. CDR3 in DNA: TGTGCCAGTAGTACCTGGACAGTCACAACTAATGAAAAACTGTTTTTT.

This clone was observed a single time. The chain employs TRBV5-4 and TRBJ2-1; 14 bases align to TRBD2. Looked up from germline, CDR1 is SGHNT and CDR2 is YYREEE (reference sequence). After removal of 0 bases from V and 7 bases from J, the junction contained 6 bases not matched to a gene. CDR3 length: 17 residues. CDR3 loop: CASSLAPGLAGVNEQFF. As DNA, the CDR3 is TGTGCCAGCAGCTTGGCGCCGGGACTAGCGGGAGTGAATGAGCAGTTCTTC.

The genes are TRBV7-9 and TRBJ2-7; 8 bases align to TRBD2. The CDR3 spans 15 residues. The ends lost 5 bases at V and 2 bases at J; junction bases unmatched: 8. Germline loops: CDR1 SEHNR, CDR2 FQNEAQ (reference sequence). The CDR3 reads CASSASGRTAYEQYF. For the CDR3, the DNA is TGTGCCAGCAGCGCAAGCGGGAGAACGGCCTACGAGCAGTACTTC.

This chain connects TRBV24-1 to TRBJ2-5; TRBD1 matches at 10 bases. Germline-derived CDR1 and CDR2 are KGHDR and SFDVKD. V lost 9 bases to trimming and J lost 4 bases; unmatched junction nucleotides: 7. The CDR3 length is 14 residues. CDR3 nucleotide sequence: TGTGCCACCGCTGACAGGGGGCTAAGAGAGACCCAGTACTTC. Residues: CATADRGLRETQYF.

The chain has TRBV7-3 and TRBJ2-4; perhaps TRBD2 as D (6 bases). V gave up 5 bases and J gave up 6 bases, with 8 bases separating them. From germline, CDR1 is SGHTA and CDR2 FQGTGA. The length of the CDR3 is 12 residues. Here the CDR3 reads CASSGTSNIQYF. The CDR3, as DNA: TGTGCCAGCAGCGGGACTTCAAACATTCAGTACTTC.

V usage is TRBV7-9 and J usage is TRBJ2-2, with D hard to call. The germline V gene has CDR1 SEHNR and CDR2 FQNEAQ (reference sequence). The CDR3 totals 14 residues. V lost 2 bases and J 1 base, leaving 5 bases between the germline ends. Here the CDR3 reads CASSLKRNTGELFF. For the CDR3, the DNA is TGTGCCAGCAGCTTAAAGCGGAACACCGGGGAGCTGTTTTTT. The whole variable domain, remainder taken from reference TRBV7-9 and TRBJ2-2, is DTGVSQNPRHKITKRGQNVTFRCDPISEHNRLYWYRQTLGQGPEFLTYFQNEAQLEKSRLLSDRFSAERPKGSFSTLEIQRTEQGDSAMYLCASSLKRNTGELFFGEGSRLTVL.

The chain carries TRBV6-1 and TRBJ1-5; D is undetermined. The germline CDR1 and CDR2 sequences are MNHNS and SASEGT. The germline V and J ends were trimmed by 0 bases and 9 bases, with 18 bases remaining between them. This CDR3 has 16 residues. The chain's CDR3 is CASSEAPPRPMLPQHF. The CDR3 DNA reads as TGTGCCAGCAGTGAAGCCCCCCCGCGGCCCATGTTGCCCCAGCATTTT.